This TCR beta chain was documented in a study of control samples from healthy donors and cancer patients. Data came from immunoSEQ multiplex PCR; TCRdb stores just in-frame clones and leaves some out. The data contain some 150,000 clones, 90% to 95% of them singletons. The origin of this receptor is a woman aged 30 to 39 in good health. Material for sequencing was blood.

The CDR3 region has the DNA TGTGCCTGGAGTGTAGCCGACAATCAGCCCCAGCATTTT. Its translation: CAWSVADNQPQHF. The rearrangement links TRBV30 to TRBJ1-5; no definite D call. This CDR3 has 13 residues. CDR1 is GTSNPN, CDR2 SVGIG, per germline (reference sequence). Trimming removed 0 bases at V and 3 bases at J, with 6 bases between.